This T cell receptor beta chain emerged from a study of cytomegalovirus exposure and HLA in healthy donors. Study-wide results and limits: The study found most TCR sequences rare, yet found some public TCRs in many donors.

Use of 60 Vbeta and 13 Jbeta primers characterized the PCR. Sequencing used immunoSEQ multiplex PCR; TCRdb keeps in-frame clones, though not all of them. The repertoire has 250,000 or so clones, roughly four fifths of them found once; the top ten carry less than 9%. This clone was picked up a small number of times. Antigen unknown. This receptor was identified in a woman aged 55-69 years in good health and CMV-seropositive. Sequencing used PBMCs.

This CDR3 is CASSRTGPAYGYTF. In DNA, the CDR3 is TGTGCCAGCAGTCGCACAGGGCCAGCCTATGGCTACACCTTC. The chain couples TRBV27 to TRBJ1-2; a weak D match, TRBD1 (6 bases). Germline CDR1 is MNHEY and CDR2 is SMNVEV (reference sequence). CDR3 length: 14 residues. Trimming took off 5 bases at V and 4 bases at J, with 14 bases between the two ends.